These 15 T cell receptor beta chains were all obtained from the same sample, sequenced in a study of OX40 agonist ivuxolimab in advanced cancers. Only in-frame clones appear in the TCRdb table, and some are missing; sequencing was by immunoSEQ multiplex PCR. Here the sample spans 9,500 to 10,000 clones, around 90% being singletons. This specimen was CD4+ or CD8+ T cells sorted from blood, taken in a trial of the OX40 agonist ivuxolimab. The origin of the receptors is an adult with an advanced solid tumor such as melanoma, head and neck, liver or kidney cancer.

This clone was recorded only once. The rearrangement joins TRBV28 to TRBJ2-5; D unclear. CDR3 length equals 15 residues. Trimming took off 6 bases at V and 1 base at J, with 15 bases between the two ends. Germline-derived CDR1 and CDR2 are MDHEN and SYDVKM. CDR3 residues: CASRHHPYPQETQYF. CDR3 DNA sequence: TGTGCCAGCAGACACCACCCATACCCCCAAGAGACCCAGTACTTC.

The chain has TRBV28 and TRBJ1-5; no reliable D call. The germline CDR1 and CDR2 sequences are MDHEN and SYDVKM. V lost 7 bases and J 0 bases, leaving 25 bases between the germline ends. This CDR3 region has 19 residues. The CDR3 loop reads CASTSFGAGRTLSNQPQHF. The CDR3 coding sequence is TGTGCCAGCACCTCGTTTGGCGCGGGCAGGACCCTTAGCAATCAGCCCCAGCATTTT.

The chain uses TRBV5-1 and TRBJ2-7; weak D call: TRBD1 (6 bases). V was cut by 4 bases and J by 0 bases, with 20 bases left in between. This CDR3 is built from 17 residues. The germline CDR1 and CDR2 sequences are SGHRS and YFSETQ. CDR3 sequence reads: CASSRQKPTGSSYEQYF. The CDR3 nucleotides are TGCGCCAGCAGCCGCCAAAAACCGACAGGCAGCTCCTACGAGCAGTACTTC. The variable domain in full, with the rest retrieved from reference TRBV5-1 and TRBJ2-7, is KAGVTQTPRYLIKTRGQQVTLSCSPISGHRSVSWYQQTPGQGLQFLFEYFSETQRNKGNFPGRFSGRQFSNSRSEMNVSTLELGDSALYLCASSRQKPTGSSYEQYFGPGTRLTVT.

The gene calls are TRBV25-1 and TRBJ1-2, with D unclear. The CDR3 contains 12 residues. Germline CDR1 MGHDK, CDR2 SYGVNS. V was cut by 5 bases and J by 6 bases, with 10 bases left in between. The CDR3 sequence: CASSYRYDGYTF. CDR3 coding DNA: TGTGCCAGCAGTTATCGCTATGATGGCTACACCTTC.

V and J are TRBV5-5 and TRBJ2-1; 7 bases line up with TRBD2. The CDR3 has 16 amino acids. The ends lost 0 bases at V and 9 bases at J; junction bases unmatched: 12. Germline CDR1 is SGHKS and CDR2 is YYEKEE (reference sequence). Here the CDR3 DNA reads TGTGCCAGCAGCTTGGCCCCCGGGACTACAGCCGTTGAGCAGTTCTTC. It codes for CASSLAPGTTAVEQFF.

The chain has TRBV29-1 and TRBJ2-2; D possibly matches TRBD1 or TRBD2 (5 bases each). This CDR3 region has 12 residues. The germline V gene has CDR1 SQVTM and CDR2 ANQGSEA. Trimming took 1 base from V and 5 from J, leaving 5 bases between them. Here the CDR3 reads CSVEGGTGELFF. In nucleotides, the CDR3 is TGCAGCGTTGAAGGGGGGACCGGGGAGCTGTTTTTT.

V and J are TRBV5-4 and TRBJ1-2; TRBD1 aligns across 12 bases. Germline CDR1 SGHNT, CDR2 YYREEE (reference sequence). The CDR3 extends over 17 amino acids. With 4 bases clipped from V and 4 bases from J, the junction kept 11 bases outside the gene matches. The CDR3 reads CASSPGTGGKPPYGYTF. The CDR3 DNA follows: TGTGCCAGCAGCCCCGGGACAGGGGGCAAACCCCCCTATGGCTACACCTTC.

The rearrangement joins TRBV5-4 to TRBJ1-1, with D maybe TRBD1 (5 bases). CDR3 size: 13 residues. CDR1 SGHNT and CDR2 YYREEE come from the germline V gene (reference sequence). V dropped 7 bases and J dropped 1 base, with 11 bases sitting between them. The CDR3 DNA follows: TGTGCCAGCCTCGACAGCAAGAACACTGAAGCTTTCTTT. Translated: CASLDSKNTEAFF.

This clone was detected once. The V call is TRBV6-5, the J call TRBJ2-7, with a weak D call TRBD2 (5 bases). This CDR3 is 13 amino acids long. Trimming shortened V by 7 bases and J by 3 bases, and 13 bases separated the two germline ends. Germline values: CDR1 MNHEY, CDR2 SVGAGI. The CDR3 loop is CASTKAAGYEQYF. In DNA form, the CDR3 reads TGTGCCAGCACCAAGGCGGCGGGCTACGAGCAGTACTTC.

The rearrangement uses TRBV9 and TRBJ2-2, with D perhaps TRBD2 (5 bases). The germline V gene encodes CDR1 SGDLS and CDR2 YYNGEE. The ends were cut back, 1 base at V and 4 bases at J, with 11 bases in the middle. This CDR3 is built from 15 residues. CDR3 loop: CASSVKSGPTGELFF. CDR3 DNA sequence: TGTGCCAGCAGCGTAAAGAGCGGACCCACCGGGGAGCTGTTTTTT. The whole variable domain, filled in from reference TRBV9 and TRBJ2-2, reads DSGVTQTPKHLITATGQRVTLRCSPRSGDLSVYWYQQSLDQGLQFLIQYYNGEERAKGNILERFSAQQFPDLHSELNLSSLELGDSALYFCASSVKSGPTGELFFGEGSRLTVL.

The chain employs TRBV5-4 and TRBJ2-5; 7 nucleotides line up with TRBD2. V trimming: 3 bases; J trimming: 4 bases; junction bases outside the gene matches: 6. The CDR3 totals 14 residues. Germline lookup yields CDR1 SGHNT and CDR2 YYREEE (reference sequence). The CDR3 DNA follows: TGTGCCAGCAGCTCTAGGACTAGGCCAGAGACCCAGTACTTC. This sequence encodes CASSSRTRPETQYF.

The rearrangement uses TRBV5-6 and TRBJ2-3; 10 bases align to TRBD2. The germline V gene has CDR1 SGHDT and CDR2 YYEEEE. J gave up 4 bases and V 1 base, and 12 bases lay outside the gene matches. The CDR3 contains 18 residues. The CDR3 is CASSLLKSASGSPDTQYF. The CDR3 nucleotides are TGTGCCAGCAGCTTGTTGAAGTCGGCTAGCGGGAGTCCAGATACGCAGTATTTT. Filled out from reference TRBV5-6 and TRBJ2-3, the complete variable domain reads DAGVTQSPTHLIKTRGQQVTLRCSPKSGHDTVSWYQQALGQGPQFIFQYYEEEERQRGNFPDRFSGHQFPNYSSELNVNALLLGDSALYLCASSLLKSASGSPDTQYFGPGTRLTVL.

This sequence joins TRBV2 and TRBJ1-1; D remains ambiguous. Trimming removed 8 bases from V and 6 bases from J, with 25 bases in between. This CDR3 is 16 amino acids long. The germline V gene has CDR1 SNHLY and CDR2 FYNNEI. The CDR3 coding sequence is TGTGCCAGCCGCCGGGAATCTGGCCTCTCGGGCGCTGAAGCTTTCTTT. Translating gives CASRRESGLSGAEAFF.

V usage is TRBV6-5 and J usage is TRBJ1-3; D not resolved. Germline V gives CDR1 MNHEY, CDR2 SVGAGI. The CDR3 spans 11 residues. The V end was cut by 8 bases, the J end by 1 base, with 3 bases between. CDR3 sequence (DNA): TGTGCCAGCCGTTCTGGAAACACCATATATTTT. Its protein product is CASRSGNTIYF.

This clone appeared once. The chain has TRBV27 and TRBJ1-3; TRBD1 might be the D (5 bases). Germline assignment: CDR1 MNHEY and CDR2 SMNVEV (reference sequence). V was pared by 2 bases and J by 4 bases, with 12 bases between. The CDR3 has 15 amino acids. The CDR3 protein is CASSLLSGLGNTIYF. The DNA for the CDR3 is TGTGCCAGCAGTTTACTATCAGGGCTCGGAAACACCATATATTTT.